The 31 T cell receptor beta chains given below trace back to one sample, sequenced in a study of cytomegalovirus exposure and HLA in healthy donors. The primer mix had 60 Vbeta and 13 Jbeta primers. The assay was immunoSEQ multiplex PCR, and TCRdb's table has in-frame clones only and misses some. This sample has 210,000 or so clones, with 75% to 80% found just once. The sample comprised PBMCs. Receptor source: a woman younger than 45 in good health and CMV-seropositive.

For the CDR3, the DNA is TGTGCCAGCAGCGTTGGACAGGGTCAAGAGACCCAGTACTTC. This sequence encodes CASSVGQGQETQYF. The chain joins TRBV7-2 to TRBJ2-5; TRBD1 aligns across 8 bases. Germline trimming cut 5 bases from V and 2 bases from J; bases unmatched to any gene: 4. The CDR3 loop spans 14 amino acids. Germline values: CDR1 SGHTA, CDR2 FQGNSA.

The chain links TRBV7-9 to TRBJ1-2; a weak D match, TRBD1 (6 bases). This CDR3 is built from 17 residues. Germline CDR1 reads SEHNR; CDR2 reads FQNEAQ (reference sequence). Trimming stripped 5 bases from V and 2 bases from J, with 21 bases between. The CDR3 reads CASSRDGPRDKNYGYTF. Written as DNA, the CDR3 is TGTGCCAGCAGCCGAGACGGCCCTAGGGACAAAAACTATGGCTACACCTTC.

The chain has TRBV7-2 and TRBJ2-1, with a tentative D call TRBD2 (5 bases). The CDR3 length is 15 residues. Trimming took 4 bases from V and 4 from J, leaving 14 bases between them. Germline V gives CDR1 SGHTA, CDR2 FQGNSA. The CDR3 DNA sequence: TGTGCCAGCAGCTCTTCGGCGGGTATATACAATGAGCAGTTCTTC. As protein: CASSSSAGIYNEQFF.

The chain employs TRBV9 and TRBJ2-1; 8 bases line up with TRBD2. The CDR3 contains 15 residues. Trimming took 8 bases from V and 0 from J; bases not matched to a gene: 7. Looked up from germline, CDR1 is SGDLS and CDR2 is YYNGEE. CDR3 coding DNA: TGTGCCAGTCAACCCGGGGGGGCCTCCTACAATGAGCAGTTCTTC. Protein: CASQPGGASYNEQFF.

This CDR3 reads CASSIAGGGTLGQPQHF. The CDR3 nucleotides are TGTGCCAGTAGTATTGCTGGGGGGGGTACCCTGGGTCAGCCCCAGCATTTT. This chain links TRBV19 with TRBJ1-5; weak D call: TRBD1 (5 bases). CDR1 is LNHDA, CDR2 SQIVND, per germline (reference sequence). The V end was cut by 3 bases, the J end by 6 bases, with 21 bases between. CDR3 length equals 17 residues.

The chain is built from TRBV19 and TRBJ1-1; no definite D call. V lost 4 bases to trimming and J lost 2 bases, with 14 bases between them. The germline gives CDR1 LNHDA, CDR2 SQIVND (reference sequence). This CDR3 spans 15 amino acids. CDR3 sequence reads: CASSTTRLGNTEAFF. In DNA, the CDR3 is TGTGCCAGTAGTACGACGCGGCTAGGTAACACTGAAGCTTTCTTT.

The chain links TRBV19 to TRBJ2-5; TRBD1 aligns across 9 bases. Trimming at V came to 5 bases and at J to 4 bases, leaving 5 bases not matched to a gene. Germline V gene data show CDR1 as LNHDA and CDR2 as SQIVND (reference sequence). This CDR3 region has 14 residues. The CDR3 region is CASSLQGAGETQYF. For the CDR3, the DNA is TGTGCCAGTAGTCTACAGGGGGCGGGAGAGACCCAGTACTTC.

The rearrangement joins TRBV5-4 to TRBJ2-3, with D unclear. Germline lookup yields CDR1 SGHNT and CDR2 YYREEE (reference sequence). The CDR3 has 14 residues. The V and J ends lost 3 bases and 0 bases respectively, with 8 bases between them. The CDR3 reads CASSYRTSTDTQYF. CDR3 in DNA: TGTGCCAGCAGCTACCGTACTAGCACAGATACGCAGTATTTT.

The chain is built from TRBV7-9 and TRBJ2-1; weak D call: TRBD2 (6 bases). Trimming removed 5 bases from V and 5 bases from J, with 13 bases in between. The germline gives CDR1 SEHNR, CDR2 FQNEAQ (reference sequence). The CDR3 loop spans 14 amino acids. The CDR3 sequence: CASSLKTSDNEQFF. CDR3 sequence (DNA): TGTGCCAGCAGCCTAAAGACTAGTGACAATGAGCAGTTCTTC.

V is TRBV5-6 and J is TRBJ2-1, with 10 bases lining up with TRBD2. Germline loops: CDR1 SGHDT, CDR2 YYEEEE. The CDR3 consists of 15 residues. The trim removed 4 bases at V and 7 bases at J, leaving 8 bases unmatched. CDR3 nucleotide sequence: TGTGCCAGCAGCCAAAGCGGGGGGGCCAGGAATGAGCAGTTCTTC. Protein sequence: CASSQSGGARNEQFF.

A single count supports this clone. This sequence joins TRBV7-3 and TRBJ1-2; tentatively, D is TRBD1 (6 bases). Trimming shortened V by 5 bases and J by 4 bases, and 11 bases separated the two germline ends. The CDR3 loop spans 13 amino acids. Per the germline V gene, CDR1 is SGHTA and CDR2 is FQGTGA. DNA for the CDR3: TGTGCCAGCAGCCCGACAGGAACCTATGGCTACACCTTC. Translating it yields CASSPTGTYGYTF. Together with reference TRBV7-3 and TRBJ1-2, the CDR3 gives the full variable domain: GAGVSQTPSNKVTEKGKYVELRCDPISGHTALYWYRQSLGQGPEFLIYFQGTGAADDSGLPNDRFFAVRPEGSVSTLKIQRTERGDSAVYLCASSPTGTYGYTFGSGTRLTVV.

The chain is built from TRBV2 and TRBJ1-1, with D perhaps TRBD1 (6 bases). Germline V lookup: CDR1 SNHLY, CDR2 FYNNEI. Trimming stripped 3 bases from V and 1 base from J, with 12 bases between. This CDR3 has 15 residues. The CDR3 nucleotides read TGTGCCAGCAGTGAGACCGGGACACCGAACACTGAAGCTTTCTTT. Its translation: CASSETGTPNTEAFF.

The chain couples TRBV7-9 to TRBJ2-1; D may be TRBD1 (5 bases). Trimming took 1 base from V and 4 from J, leaving 11 bases between them. This CDR3 is built from 15 residues. The germline gives CDR1 SEHNR, CDR2 FQNEAQ (reference sequence). DNA of the CDR3: TGTGCCAGCAGCTTAGAGGTGGGGCTGTACAATGAGCAGTTCTTC. Its translation: CASSLEVGLYNEQFF.

The CDR3 region has the DNA TGTGCCAGCAGCCTCCCGGGACTAGCGGGAGGGCCGCGGGGCGGGGAGCTGTTTTTT. This encodes CASSLPGLAGGPRGGELFF. V usage is TRBV5-4 and J usage is TRBJ2-2; 16 bases are a match to TRBD2. The CDR3 consists of 19 residues. The trim removed 4 bases at V and 7 bases at J, leaving 13 bases unmatched. Germline loops: CDR1 SGHNT, CDR2 YYREEE (reference sequence).

The chain links TRBV9 to TRBJ1-5, with D possibly matching TRBD1 (6 bases). The V gene's germline CDR1 is SGDLS and CDR2 YYNGEE. The CDR3 runs 14 residues. V lost 0 bases and J 5 bases, leaving 9 bases between the germline ends. CDR3 residues: CASSVAGEYQPQHF. CDR3 sequence (DNA): TGTGCCAGCAGCGTAGCAGGGGAATATCAGCCCCAGCATTTT. Together with reference TRBV9 and TRBJ1-5, the CDR3 gives the full variable domain: DSGVTQTPKHLITATGQRVTLRCSPRSGDLSVYWYQQSLDQGLQFLIQYYNGEERAKGNILERFSAQQFPDLHSELNLSSLELGDSALYFCASSVAGEYQPQHFGDGTRLSIL.

This clone was detected a few times. The V gene is TRBV6-5, the J gene TRBJ2-7; a weak D match, TRBD1 (6 bases). This CDR3 is built from 15 residues. V gave up 2 bases and J gave up 2 bases, with 13 bases separating them. Per germline, CDR1 MNHEY and CDR2 SVGAGI. DNA of the CDR3: TGTGCCAGCAGTTACAGCGCAGGGGCCCCCTACGAGCAGTACTTC. The encoded protein is CASSYSAGAPYEQYF.

This clone was detected a few times. J is TRBJ1-1 and V is TRBV11-1, with D unresolved. The CDR3 covers 14 residues. V was cut by 5 bases and J by 11 bases, with 21 bases left in between. CDR1 SGHAT and CDR2 FQDESV come from the germline V gene (reference sequence). CDR3 DNA: TGTGCCAGCAGCGCCTTAAGCATCGGAGCTATGGCTTTCTTT. This sequence encodes CASSALSIGAMAFF.

The chain couples TRBV9 to TRBJ1-6, with D tentatively TRBD1 (6 bases). Trimming shortened V by 0 bases and J by 10 bases, and 17 bases separated the two germline ends. The CDR3 spans 16 residues. Germline CDR1 reads SGDLS; CDR2 reads YYNGEE. In DNA, the CDR3 is TGTGCCAGCAGCGTAGGCCCAGGGGAGAGGGACTCACCCCTCCACTTT. Translation: CASSVGPGERDSPLHF.

This clone was seen more than once but under ten times. The chain couples TRBV5-6 to TRBJ2-2; 7 bases line up with TRBD1. V gave up 4 bases and J gave up 7 bases; unmatched junction bases: 4. This CDR3 spans 13 amino acids. Germline V gene data show CDR1 as SGHDT and CDR2 as YYEEEE. The CDR3 DNA reads as TGTGCCAGCAGCCAGACAGGGCACGGGGAGCTGTTTTTT. It codes for CASSQTGHGELFF.

This clone was detected a few times. The V and J genes are TRBV4-1 and TRBJ2-5; 14 bases agree with TRBD2. Germline CDR1 MGHRA, CDR2 YSYEKL. This CDR3 comprises 16 residues. V was clipped by 4 bases and J by 5 bases; unmatched bases: 6. The DNA for the CDR3 is TGCGCCAGCAGCCTCGACGGGACTAGCGGGGGTGAGACCCAGTACTTC. It yields the protein CASSLDGTSGGETQYF.

The CDR3 loop is CAISESRSNQPQHF. The DNA of the CDR3 is TGTGCCATCAGTGAGTCCAGATCCAATCAGCCCCAGCATTTT. The V and J genes are TRBV10-3 and TRBJ1-5, with D uncertain. The germline gives CDR1 ENHRY, CDR2 SYGVKD. The CDR3 covers 14 residues. Trimming pared 0 bases from V and 3 bases from J, leaving 6 bases between.

In its sample, this clone was seen a few times. The V call is TRBV18, the J call TRBJ2-3; no clear D gene. The length of the CDR3 is 13 residues. The V gene's germline CDR1 is KGHSH and CDR2 LQKENI. Trimming left V 3 bases short and J 0 bases short, with 4 bases between. The CDR3 region is CASSPGSTDTQYF. CDR3 DNA sequence: TGTGCCAGCTCACCCGGGAGCACAGATACGCAGTATTTT.

This clone was seen once. The J gene is TRBJ2-5, the V gene TRBV5-1; the D gene is possibly TRBD1 (6 bases). This CDR3 is built from 14 residues. The V end was cut by 1 base, the J end by 1 base, with 8 bases between. The germline V gene has CDR1 SGHRS and CDR2 YFSETQ. CDR3 sequence: CASSLRTVQETQYF. CDR3 DNA: TGCGCCAGCAGCTTGCGGACAGTCCAAGAGACCCAGTACTTC.

This clone was recorded once. The chain has TRBV30 and TRBJ2-5; a weak D match, TRBD2 (6 bases). This CDR3 has 13 residues. CDR1 and CDR2 from the germline V gene are GTSNPN and SVGIG (reference sequence). V gave up 0 bases and J gave up 5 bases, with 10 bases separating them. The chain's CDR3 is CAWSVLEGETQYF. The CDR3 nucleotides are TGTGCCTGGAGTGTACTGGAGGGGGAGACCCAGTACTTC.

The CDR3 DNA sequence: TGCAGCGGCTGGACAGGCGAGGGCACTGAAGCTTTCTTT. Translated: CSGWTGEGTEAFF. The chain uses TRBV29-1 and TRBJ1-1; 7 bases map to TRBD1. The CDR3 totals 13 residues. From germline, CDR1 is SQVTM and CDR2 ANQGSEA. V lost 7 bases to trimming and J lost 4 bases; unmatched junction nucleotides: 9.

The V call is TRBV23-1, the J call TRBJ2-7; 8 bases match TRBD1. TRBV23-1 is labeled an ORF, and its function is uncertain. V dropped 7 bases and J dropped 2; count of bases not matched to a gene: 19. This CDR3 has 18 residues. The CDR3 DNA sequence: TGCGCCAGCACTCTACCCCCTATACGGGACAGGTGGGCCTACGAGCAGTACTTC. This gives the protein CASTLPPIRDRWAYEQYF.

On this clone: Other DNA sequences in this sample translate to the same CDR3. V usage is TRBV5-1 and J usage is TRBJ2-3, with a possible D match to TRBD1 (5 bases). V lost 0 bases and J lost 0, with 5 bases in between. Germline CDR1 is SGHRS and CDR2 is YFSETQ. This CDR3 comprises 14 residues. This chain's CDR3 is CASSLGQSTDTQYF. In nucleotides, the CDR3 is TGCGCCAGCAGCTTGGGACAGAGCACAGATACGCAGTATTTT.

The rearrangement joins TRBV28 to TRBJ2-7; TRBD2 agrees at 7 bases. From germline, CDR1 is MDHEN and CDR2 SYDVKM. There are 14 residues in the CDR3. V lost 5 bases, J lost 4 bases, and 8 bases stayed unmatched. CDR3 amino acids: CASSDLAVLYEQYF. The CDR3 DNA is TGTGCCAGCAGTGATCTAGCGGTACTTTACGAGCAGTACTTC. The full variable domain, with the rest looked up from reference TRBV28 and TRBJ2-7, is DVKVTQSSRYLVKRTGEKVFLECVQDMDHENMFWYRQDPGLGLRLIYFSYDVKMKEKGDIPEGYSVSREKKERFSLILESASTNQTSMYLCASSDLAVLYEQYFGPGTRLTVT.

The chain carries TRBV10-1 and TRBJ2-7; TRBD1 is a possible D gene (6 bases). The V and J ends lost 11 bases and 6 bases respectively, with 20 bases between them. Germline-derived CDR1 and CDR2 are WNHNN and SYGVQD (reference sequence). The CDR3 is made up of 13 amino acids. The CDR3 nucleotides are TGCGCCGGAAAGACAGGAAGCGCTACCGAGCAGTACTTC. Protein: CAGKTGSATEQYF.

The J gene is TRBJ1-6, the V gene TRBV10-1; TRBD1 matches 10 bases. The germline gives CDR1 WNHNN, CDR2 SYGVQD (reference sequence). The CDR3 loop spans 18 amino acids. With 6 bases clipped from V and 0 bases from J, the junction kept 8 bases outside the gene matches. Written as DNA, the CDR3 is TGCGCCAGCAGCGAGACAGGGGGCAGGAGCTCCTATAATTCACCCCTCCACTTT. It encodes CASSETGGRSSYNSPLHF.

The genes are TRBV19 and TRBJ1-2, with 7 bases fitting TRBD1. Germline assignment: CDR1 LNHDA and CDR2 SQIVND (reference sequence). The CDR3 has 13 amino acids. V trimming: 5 bases; J trimming: 3 bases; junction bases outside the gene matches: 3. The chain's CDR3 is CASSPQGDYGYTF. The DNA of the CDR3 is TGTGCCAGTAGTCCTCAGGGGGACTATGGCTACACCTTC.